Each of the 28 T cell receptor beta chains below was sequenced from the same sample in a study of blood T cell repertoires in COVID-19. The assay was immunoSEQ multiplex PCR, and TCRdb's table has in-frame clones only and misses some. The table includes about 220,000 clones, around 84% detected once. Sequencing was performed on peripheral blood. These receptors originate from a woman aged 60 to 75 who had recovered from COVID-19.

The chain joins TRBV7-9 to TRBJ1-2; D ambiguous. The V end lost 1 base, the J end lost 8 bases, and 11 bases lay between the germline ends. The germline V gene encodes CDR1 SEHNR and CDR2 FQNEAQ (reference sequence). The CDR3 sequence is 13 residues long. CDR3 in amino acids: CASSLDGARGYTF. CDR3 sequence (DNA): TGTGCCAGCAGCTTAGATGGCGCGAGGGGCTACACCTTC.

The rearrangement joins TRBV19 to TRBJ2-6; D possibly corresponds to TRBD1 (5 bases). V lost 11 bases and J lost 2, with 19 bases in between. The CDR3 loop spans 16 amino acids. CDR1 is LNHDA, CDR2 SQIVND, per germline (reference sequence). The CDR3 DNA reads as TGTGCCGGACACGCCGGGCCCAAAGCTGGGGCCAACGTCCTGACTTTC. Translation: CAGHAGPKAGANVLTF.

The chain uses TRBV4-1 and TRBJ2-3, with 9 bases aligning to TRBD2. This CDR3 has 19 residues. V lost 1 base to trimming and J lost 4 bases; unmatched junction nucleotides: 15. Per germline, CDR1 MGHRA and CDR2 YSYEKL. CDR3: CASSQVFPAWRGGSDTQYF. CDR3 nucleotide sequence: TGCGCCAGCAGCCAAGTTTTCCCGGCGTGGCGGGGGGGCTCAGATACGCAGTATTTT.

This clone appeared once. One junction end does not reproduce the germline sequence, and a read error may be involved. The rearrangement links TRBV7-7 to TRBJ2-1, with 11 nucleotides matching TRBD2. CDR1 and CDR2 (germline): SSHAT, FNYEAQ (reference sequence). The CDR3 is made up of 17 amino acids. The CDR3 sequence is CASSPYKTSGIYNEQFF. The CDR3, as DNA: TGTGCTAGCAGCCCGTATAAGACTAGCGGGATTTACAATGAGCAGTTCTTC. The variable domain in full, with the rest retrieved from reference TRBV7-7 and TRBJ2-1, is GAGVSQSPRYKVTKRGQDVTLRCDPISSHATLYWYQQALGQGPEFLTYFNYEAQPDKSGLPSDRFSAERPEGSISTLTIQRTEQRDSAMYRCASSPYKTSGIYNEQFFGPGTRLTVL.

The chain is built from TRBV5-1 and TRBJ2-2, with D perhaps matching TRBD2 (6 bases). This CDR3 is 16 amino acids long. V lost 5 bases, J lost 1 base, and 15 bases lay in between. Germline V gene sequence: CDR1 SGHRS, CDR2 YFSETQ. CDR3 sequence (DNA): TGCGCCAGCAGTCCAACCGGGCGGGGGAACACCGGGGAGCTGTTTTTT. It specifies CASSPTGRGNTGELFF. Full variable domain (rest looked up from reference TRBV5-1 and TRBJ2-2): KAGVTQTPRYLIKTRGQQVTLSCSPISGHRSVSWYQQTPGQGLQFLFEYFSETQRNKGNFPGRFSGRQFSNSRSEMNVSTLELGDSALYLCASSPTGRGNTGELFFGEGSRLTVL.

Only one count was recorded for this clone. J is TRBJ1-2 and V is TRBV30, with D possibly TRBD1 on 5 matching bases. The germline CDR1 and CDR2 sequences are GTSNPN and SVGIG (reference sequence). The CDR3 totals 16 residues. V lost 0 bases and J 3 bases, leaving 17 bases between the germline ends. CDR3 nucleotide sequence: TGTGCCTGGAGTGTACTTTCTTCCGGACACGACTATGGCTACACCTTC. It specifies CAWSVLSSGHDYGYTF.

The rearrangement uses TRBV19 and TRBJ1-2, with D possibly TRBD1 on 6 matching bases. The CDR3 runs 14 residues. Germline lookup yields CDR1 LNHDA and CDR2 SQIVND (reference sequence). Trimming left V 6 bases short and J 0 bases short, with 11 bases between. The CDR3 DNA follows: TGTGCCAGTAGCAGGGACACTGCTAACTATGGCTACACCTTC. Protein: CASSRDTANYGYTF.

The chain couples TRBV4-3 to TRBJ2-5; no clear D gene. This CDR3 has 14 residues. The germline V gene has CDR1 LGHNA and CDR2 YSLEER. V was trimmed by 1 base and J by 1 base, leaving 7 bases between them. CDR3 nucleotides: TGCGCCAGCAGCCAAGGTACGGGCCAAGAGACCCAGTACTTC. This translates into CASSQGTGQETQYF.

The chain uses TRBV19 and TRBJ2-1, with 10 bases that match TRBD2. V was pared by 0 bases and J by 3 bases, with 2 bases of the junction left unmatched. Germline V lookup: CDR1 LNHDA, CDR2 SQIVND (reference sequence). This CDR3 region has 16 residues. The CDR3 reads CASSIDASGGYNEQFF. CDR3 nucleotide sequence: TGTGCCAGTAGTATAGATGCTAGCGGGGGCTACAATGAGCAGTTCTTC.

CDR3 bases: TGTGCCAGCAGCTTATTTTTACTTCGGACTTACACCGGGGAGCTGTTTTTT. Amino acids: CASSLFLLRTYTGELFF. The V gene is TRBV7-2, the J gene TRBJ2-2, with D possibly TRBD2 on 5 matching bases. Between the trimmed V and J ends, which lost 2 bases and 3 bases, there was a span of 16 bases. This CDR3 region has 17 residues. From germline, CDR1 is SGHTA and CDR2 FQGNSA.

The CDR3 sequence: CASSQPPQRETQYF. The CDR3 nucleotides read TGTGCCAGCAGCCAACCCCCTCAGAGGGAGACCCAGTACTTC. The rearrangement joins TRBV6-6 to TRBJ2-5; no clear D gene. This CDR3 is 14 amino acids long. The germline V and J ends were trimmed by 6 bases and 5 bases, with 16 bases remaining between them. Per the germline V gene, CDR1 is MNHNY and CDR2 is SVGAGI (reference sequence).

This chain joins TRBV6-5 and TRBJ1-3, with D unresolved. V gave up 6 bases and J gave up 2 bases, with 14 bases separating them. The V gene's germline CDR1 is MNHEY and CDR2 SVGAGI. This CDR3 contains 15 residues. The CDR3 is CASRRGRVAGNTIYF. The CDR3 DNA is TGTGCCAGCAGACGCGGCCGGGTGGCTGGAAACACCATATATTTT.

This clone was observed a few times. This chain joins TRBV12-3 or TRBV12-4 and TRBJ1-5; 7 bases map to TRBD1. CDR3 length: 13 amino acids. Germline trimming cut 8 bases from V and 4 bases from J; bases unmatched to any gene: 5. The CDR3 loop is CASGETGNQPQHF. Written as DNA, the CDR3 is TGTGCCAGCGGAGAGACAGGGAATCAGCCCCAGCATTTT.

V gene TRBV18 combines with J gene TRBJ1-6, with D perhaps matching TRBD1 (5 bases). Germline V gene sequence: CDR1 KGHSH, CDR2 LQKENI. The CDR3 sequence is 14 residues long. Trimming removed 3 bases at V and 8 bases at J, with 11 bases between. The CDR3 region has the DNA TGTGCCAGCTCACCCGGCAGGGAGGATTCACCCCTCCACTTT. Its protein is CASSPGREDSPLHF.

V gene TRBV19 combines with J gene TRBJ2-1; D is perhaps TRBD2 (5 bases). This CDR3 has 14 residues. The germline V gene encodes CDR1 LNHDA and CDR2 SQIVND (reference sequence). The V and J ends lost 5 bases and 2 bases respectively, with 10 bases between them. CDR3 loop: CASSPGYAYNEQFF. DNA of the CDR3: TGTGCCAGTAGTCCGGGGTACGCCTACAATGAGCAGTTCTTC. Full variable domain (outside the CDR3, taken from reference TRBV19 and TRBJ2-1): DGGITQSPKYLFRKEGQNVTLSCEQNLNHDAMYWYRQDPGQGLRLIYYSQIVNDFQKGDIAEGYSVSREKKESFPLTVTSAQKNPTAFYLCASSPGYAYNEQFFGPGTRLTVL.

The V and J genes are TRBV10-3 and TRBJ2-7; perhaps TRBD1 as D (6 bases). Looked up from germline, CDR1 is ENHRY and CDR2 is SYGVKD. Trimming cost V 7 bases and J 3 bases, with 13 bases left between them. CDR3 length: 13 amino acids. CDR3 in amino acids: CAITEGTFYEQYF. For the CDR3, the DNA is TGTGCCATCACCGAAGGGACATTCTACGAGCAGTACTTC.

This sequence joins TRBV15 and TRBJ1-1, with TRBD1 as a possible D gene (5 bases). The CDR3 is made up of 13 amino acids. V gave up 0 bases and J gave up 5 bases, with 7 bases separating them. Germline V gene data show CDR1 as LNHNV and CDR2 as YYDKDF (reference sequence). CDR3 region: CATSREGGTEAFF. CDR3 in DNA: TGTGCCACCAGCAGAGAGGGGGGGACTGAAGCTTTCTTT.

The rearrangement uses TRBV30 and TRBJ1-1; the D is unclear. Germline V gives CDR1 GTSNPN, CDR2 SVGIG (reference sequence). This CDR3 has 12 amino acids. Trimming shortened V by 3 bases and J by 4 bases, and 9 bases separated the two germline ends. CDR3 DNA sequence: TGTGCCTGGAGACACAGTAGCACTGAAGCTTTCTTT. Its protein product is CAWRHSSTEAFF. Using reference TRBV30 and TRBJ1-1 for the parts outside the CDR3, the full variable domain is SQTIHQWPATLVQPVGSPLSLECTVEGTSNPNLYWYRQAAGRGLQLLFYSVGIGQISSEVPQNLSASRPQDRQFILSSKKLLLSDSGFYLCAWRHSSTEAFFGQGTRLTVV.

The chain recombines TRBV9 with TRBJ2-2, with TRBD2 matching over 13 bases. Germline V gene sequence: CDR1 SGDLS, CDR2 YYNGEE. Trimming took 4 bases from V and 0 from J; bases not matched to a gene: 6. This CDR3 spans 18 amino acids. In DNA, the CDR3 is TGTGCCAGCAGCTCGACTAGCGGGGGGCGCGCGAACACCGGGGAGCTGTTTTTT. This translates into CASSSTSGGRANTGELFF. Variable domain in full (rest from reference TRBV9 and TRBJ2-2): DSGVTQTPKHLITATGQRVTLRCSPRSGDLSVYWYQQSLDQGLQFLIQYYNGEERAKGNILERFSAQQFPDLHSELNLSSLELGDSALYFCASSSTSGGRANTGELFFGEGSRLTVL.

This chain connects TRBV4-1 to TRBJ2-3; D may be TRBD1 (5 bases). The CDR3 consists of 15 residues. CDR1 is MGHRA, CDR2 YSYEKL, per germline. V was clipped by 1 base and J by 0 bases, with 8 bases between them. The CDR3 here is CASSQVTGSTDTQYF. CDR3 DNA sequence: TGCGCCAGCAGCCAAGTTACAGGTAGCACAGATACGCAGTATTTT.

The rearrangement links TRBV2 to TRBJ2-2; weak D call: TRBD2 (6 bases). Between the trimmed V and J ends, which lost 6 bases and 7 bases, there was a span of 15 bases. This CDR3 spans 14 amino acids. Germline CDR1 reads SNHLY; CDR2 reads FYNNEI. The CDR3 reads CASSAGTAGGELFF. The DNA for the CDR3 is TGTGCCAGCAGCGCTGGGACTGCGGGCGGGGAGCTGTTTTTT.

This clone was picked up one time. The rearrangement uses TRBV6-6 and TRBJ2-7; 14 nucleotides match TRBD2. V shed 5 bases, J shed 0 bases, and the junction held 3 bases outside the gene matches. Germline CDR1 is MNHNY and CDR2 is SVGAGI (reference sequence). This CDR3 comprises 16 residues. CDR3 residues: CASSRGLAGASYEQYF. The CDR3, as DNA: TGTGCCAGCAGTAGGGGACTAGCGGGGGCCTCCTACGAGCAGTACTTC.

The CDR3 DNA sequence: TGTGCCAGCAGTTACTCGAGAGGGGGTCGGGGGAACACTGAAGCTTTCTTT. Amino acid sequence: CASSYSRGGRGNTEAFF. J is TRBJ1-1 and V is TRBV6-2 or TRBV6-3, with D possibly matching TRBD1 (6 bases). CDR1 MNHEY and CDR2 SVGEGT come from the germline V gene. Trimming shortened V by 0 bases and J by 1 base, and 15 bases separated the two germline ends. The CDR3 is made up of 17 amino acids.

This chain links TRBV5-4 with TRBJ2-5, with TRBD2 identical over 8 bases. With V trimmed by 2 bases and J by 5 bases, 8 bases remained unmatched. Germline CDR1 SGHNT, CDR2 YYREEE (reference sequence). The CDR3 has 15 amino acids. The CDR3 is CASSLSGGVGETQYF. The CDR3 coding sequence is TGTGCCAGCAGCTTAAGCGGGGGCGTCGGGGAGACCCAGTACTTC.

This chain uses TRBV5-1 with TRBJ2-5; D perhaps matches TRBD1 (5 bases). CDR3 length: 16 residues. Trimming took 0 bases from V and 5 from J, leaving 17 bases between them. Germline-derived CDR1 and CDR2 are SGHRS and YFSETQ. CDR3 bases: TGCGCCAGCAGCTTGGATGGCAGGGAAGGATGGGAGACCCAGTACTTC. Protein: CASSLDGREGWETQYF.

CDR3: CASSLEAGNTHGYTF. The CDR3 DNA reads as TGTGCCAGCAGCTTAGAGGCGGGAAACACCCATGGCTACACCTTC. This chain uses TRBV7-2 with TRBJ1-2; D not resolved. The germline V gene encodes CDR1 SGHTA and CDR2 FQGNSA. The CDR3 consists of 15 residues. Trimming pared 1 base from V and 6 bases from J, leaving 15 bases between.

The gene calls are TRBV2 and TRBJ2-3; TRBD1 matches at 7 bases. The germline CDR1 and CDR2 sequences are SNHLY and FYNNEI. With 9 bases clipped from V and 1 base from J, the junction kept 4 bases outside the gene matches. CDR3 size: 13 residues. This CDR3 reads CARLDRGTDTQYF. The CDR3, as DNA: TGTGCCAGACTAGACAGGGGCACAGATACGCAGTATTTT. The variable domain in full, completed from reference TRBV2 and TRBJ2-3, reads EPEVTQTPSHQVTQMGQEVILRCVPISNHLYFYWYRQILGQKVEFLVSFYNNEISEKSEIFDDQFSVERPDGSNFTLKIRSTKLEDSAMYFCARLDRGTDTQYFGPGTRLTVL.

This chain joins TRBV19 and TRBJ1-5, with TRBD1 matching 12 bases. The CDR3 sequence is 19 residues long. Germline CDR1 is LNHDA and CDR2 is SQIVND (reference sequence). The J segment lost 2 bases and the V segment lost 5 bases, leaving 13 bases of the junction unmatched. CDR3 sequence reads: CASSPRDRGPLSGNQPQHF. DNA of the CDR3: TGTGCCAGTAGTCCTCGGGACAGGGGGCCACTCTCCGGCAATCAGCCCCAGCATTTT.